These T cell receptor beta chains were read from a single sample in a study of technical replicates of blood from a handful of donors. Data came from immunoSEQ multiplex PCR; TCRdb stores just in-frame clones and leaves some out. This table holds tens of thousands of clones, 94% found once. The sequenced sample was T cells isolated from PBMCs. The receptors derive from a human donor in good health. CDR3s include the opening cysteine and the closing phenylalanine or tryptophan. D genes are given only for firm matches. The listing skips clone size in some rows; elsewhere it reads once, few, many or a size class.

TRBD2	TRBV9	TRBJ2-2	NA	TGTGCCAGCAGTGCTTCTAGCGGACGGACCGGGGAGCTGTTTTTT	CASSASSGRTGELFF
NA	TRBV29-1	TRBJ2-2	NA	TGCAGCGTTGAAGATCCCGGAGCCGGGGAGCTGTTTTTT	CSVEDPGAGELFF
TRBD2	TRBV7-2	TRBJ2-3	NA	TGTGCCAGCAGCTCGTCTAGCGGTCTCCTCCGAAGAACGCAGTATTTT	CASSSSSGLLRRTQYF
NA	TRBV19	TRBJ2-5	NA	TGTGCCAGTAGTATAGCGACTCCTCAAGAGACCCAGTACTTC	CASSIATPQETQYF
NA	TRBV15	TRBJ1-5	NA	TGTGCCACCAGCACAGGACAGAGCAATCAGCCCCAGCATTTT	CATSTGQSNQPQHF
TRBD2	TRBV5-4	TRBJ2-4	NA	TGTGCCAGCAGCTTGCGTAGCGGGAGGTCTATAGCCAAAAACATTCAGTACTTC	CASSLRSGRSIAKNIQYF
NA	TRBV11-2	TRBJ2-7	NA	TGTGCCAGCAGCATGACGGAGACCTACGAGCAGTACTTC	CASSMTETYEQYF
NA	TRBV28	TRBJ2-5	NA	TGTGCCAGCAGTTTAGGCAGGGGGACCCAGTACTTC	CASSLGRGTQYF
NA	TRBV27	TRBJ1-4	NA	TGTGCCAGCAGTTCCCCCCCGGACAGCTCAACTAATGAAAAACTGTTTTTT	CASSSPPDSSTNEKLFF
TRBD1	TRBV5-1	TRBJ1-2	NA	TGCGCCAGCAGCTTGGAGGTACTGAGACAGGGAAGATATGGCTACACCTTC	CASSLEVLRQGRYGYTF
TRBD1	TRBV30	TRBJ1-4	NA	TGTGCCTGGAAGGGACAGGGAACTAATGAAAAACTGTTTTTT	CAWKGQGTNEKLFF
TRBD2	TRBV28	TRBJ2-1	once	TGTGCCAGCACTAGCGGGAATAATGAGCAGTTCTTC	CASTSGNNEQFF
NA	TRBV29-1	TRBJ2-1	NA	TGCAGCGTTGAAGATTCGCCGGGGATGGCGAATGAGCAGTTCTTC	CSVEDSPGMANEQFF
NA	TRBV10-1	TRBJ1-1	NA	TGCGCCAGCAGTATCGGAGGAGGAAACACTGAAGCTTTCTTT	CASSIGGGNTEAFF
NA	TRBV7-2	TRBJ2-7	NA	TGTGCCAGCAGCCGACAGGTTGGCTCCTACGAGCAGTACTTC	CASSRQVGSYEQYF
TRBD1	TRBV6-1	TRBJ2-7	NA	TGTGCCAGCATTGTAGTCACAATTACAGGGGGCAGTACGTACTTC	CASIVVTITGGSTYF
TRBD2	TRBV7-8	TRBJ2-3	NA	TGTGCCAGCAGCTTAGGTGTTAGCGGGAGCCCAGATACGCAGTATTTT	CASSLGVSGSPDTQYF
NA	TRBV28	TRBJ2-7	NA	TGTGCCAGCACCGGAGCGGGCCCTTCCTACGAGCAGTACTTC	CASTGAGPSYEQYF
NA	TRBV6-1	TRBJ1-5	NA	TGTGCCAGCACGGGAATGAGAGATCAGCCCCAGCATTTT	CASTGMRDQPQHF
NA	TRBV7-6	TRBJ2-5	NA	TGTGCCAGCAGCTTAGCCCCTGGCGAGACCCAGTACTTC	CASSLAPGETQYF
NA	TRBV4-1	TRBJ2-1	NA	TGCGCCAGCAGCCCCCGAGCGGAAGAGCAGTTCTTC	CASSPRAEEQFF
TRBD1	TRBV4-1	TRBJ1-5	NA	TGCGCCAGCAGCCAGGGTCAGGGGGAGCCCCAGCATTTT	CASSQGQGEPQHF
TRBD1	TRBV14	TRBJ1-2	NA	TGTGCCAGCAGCCCTCGTTCCCGGGACAGGCACTATGGCTACACCTTC	CASSPRSRDRHYGYTF
NA	TRBV5-4	TRBJ1-1	once	TGTGCCAGCAGCAAGGACGGGAGAAAGAACACTGAAGCTTTCTTT	CASSKDGRKNTEAFF
NA	TRBV19	TRBJ1-2	NA	TGTGCCAGTAGCCTTCCAACCTCGACAGCTCCCTATGGCTACACCTTC	CASSLPTSTAPYGYTF
TRBD1	TRBV18	TRBJ2-2	NA	TGTGCCAGCTCACTTGGGACAGGTGGCACCGGGGAGCTGTTTTTT	CASSLGTGGTGELFF
NA	TRBV11-3	TRBJ2-5	NA	TGTGCCAGCAGCTTAGATCCCAGGGACCAAGAGACCCAGTACTTC	CASSLDPRDQETQYF
TRBD2	TRBV29-1	TRBJ2-3	NA	TGCAGCGTTGCCCAACTAGCGGGGGACACAGATACGCAGTATTTT	CSVAQLAGDTDTQYF
TRBD2	TRBV4-1	TRBJ2-5	NA	TGCGCCAGCAGCCAGATAAAAGCGGGAGTGGGTCAAGAGACCCAGTACTTC	CASSQIKAGVGQETQYF
TRBD2	TRBV27	TRBJ2-5	NA	TGTGCCAGCAGTTTTCGGGGGGGGAACAAAGCAATTCAAGAGACCCAGTACTTC	CASSFRGGNKAIQETQYF
TRBD1	TRBV4-1	TRBJ2-7	NA	TGCGCCAGCAGCCAAGACAGGTGGTCGGGACAGGGGTACAACGAGCAGTACTTC	CASSQDRWSGQGYNEQYF
NA	TRBV4-1	TRBJ2-1	NA	TGCGCCAGCAGCCAACCAGGGGTTAGCTCCTACAATGAGCAGTTCTTC	CASSQPGVSSYNEQFF
NA	TRBV13	TRBJ2-3	NA	TGTGCCAGCAGACGGGGGTTCACAGATACGCAGTATTTT	CASRRGFTDTQYF
NA	TRBV6-6	TRBJ1-2	NA	TGTGCCAGCAGTGTCCTACAGTCTCCCTACACCTTC	CASSVLQSPYTF
TRBD2	TRBV5-1	TRBJ2-5	NA	TGCGCCAGCAGCCCAAGACTAGCGGGGGCGCAAGAGACCCAGTACTTC	CASSPRLAGAQETQYF
NA	TRBV28	TRBJ2-5	NA	TGTGCCAGCAGTAACACTCCGCCGACCCGGGGGGAGACCCAGTACTTC	CASSNTPPTRGETQYF
TRBD2	TRBV7-3	TRBJ2-3	NA	TGTGCCAGCAGCTACTTGGCGGGGGGCACAGATACGCAGTATTTT	CASSYLAGGTDTQYF
NA	TRBV9	TRBJ2-1	NA	TGTGCCAGCAGCGTAGGGCAGGGAAGGGGAAATGAGCAGTTCTTC	CASSVGQGRGNEQFF
NA	TRBV4-1	TRBJ2-5	NA	TGCGCCAGCAGCATACGGGAGACCCAGTACTTC	CASSIRETQYF
TRBD2	TRBV6-1	TRBJ2-7	NA	TGTGCCAGCAGTTTTTCTAGCGGGAGGTACGAGCAGTACTTC	CASSFSSGRYEQYF
NA	TRBV6-6	TRBJ2-6	NA	TGTGCCAGCAGCCCTTACTCTGGGGCCAACGTCCTGACTTTC	CASSPYSGANVLTF